These T cell receptor beta chains were read from a single sample in a study of CD8 T cells in ankylosing spondylitis. TCRdb reprocessed the 5' RACE reads via MiXCR and lists one record per CDR3 protein. The sample carries hundreds of thousands of distinct CDR3 sequences, roughly 25% recorded once. Sequencing was done on a sample of blood, either unsorted or a sorted T cell fraction (not recorded which). The receptors shown here come from a male donor with ankylosing spondylitis. Both conserved end residues are part of each CDR3. The D gene is left open where the match is weak. Size values are once, few and many counts, or a class for expanded clones, and some rows have none.

j_call d_call clone_size v_call cdr3_nt cdr3_aa
TRBJ1-2 NA NA TRBV15 TGTGCCACCAGCAGAGCTCCTCGGGCACGTTATGGCTACACCTTC CATSRAPRARYGYTF
TRBJ2-3 TRBD1 NA TRBV5-1 TGCGCCAGCAGCTTAGGGGGCGCGAACACAGATACGCAGTATTTT CASSLGGANTDTQYF
TRBJ2-1 TRBD2 NA TRBV30 TGTGCCTGGGCTCTGGGACTAGCGGGAGTTGAGCAGTTCTTC CAWALGLAGVEQFF
TRBJ1-5 NA NA TRBV3-1 TGTGCCAGCAGCCAAGTGCGACAGATCAATCAGCCCCAGCATTTT CASSQVRQINQPQHF
TRBJ2-5 NA few TRBV2 TGTGCCAGCAGTGAGGCACCTCCCCAGTACTTC CASSEAPPQYF
TRBJ1-2 NA NA TRBV6-1 TGTGCCAGCAGTGAGCTTGATGGCTACACCTTC CASSELDGYTF
TRBJ1-2 TRBD1 NA TRBV24-1 TGTGCCACCAGTGATCGGGCAGGGGGAAACTATGGCTACACCTTC CATSDRAGGNYGYTF
TRBJ2-5 NA NA TRBV5-1 TGCGCCAGCAGCTTGGAGGGCACTCAAGAGACCCAGTACTTC CASSLEGTQETQYF
TRBJ2-3 NA NA TRBV12-3/TRBV12-4 TGTGCCAGCAGCGGGGTGAGGGCCGGGTCAGATACGCAGTATTTT CASSGVRAGSDTQYF
TRBJ1-5 NA many TRBV27 TGTGCCAGCGCCGTCTCTTGGGAAGGGCCGGGAAATCAGCCCCAGCATTTT CASAVSWEGPGNQPQHF
TRBJ2-5 NA NA TRBV5-6 TGTGCCAGCAACCAGATGATGCTCCAAGAGACCCAGTACTTC CASNQMMLQETQYF
TRBJ1-6 NA NA TRBV2 TGTGCCGGGAGGCATGTTAATTCACCCCTCCACTTT CAGRHVNSPLHF
TRBJ1-6 TRBD1 NA TRBV4-1 TGCGCCAGCAGCCAGTCCACCCCTCAGGGGGATTCACCCCTCCACTTT CASSQSTPQGDSPLHF
TRBJ1-5 NA once TRBV7-2 TGTGCCAGCAGTACGGGGGGGAGAAGCAATCAGCCCCAGCATTTT CASSTGGRSNQPQHF
TRBJ2-6 NA few TRBV11-1 TGTGCCAGCAGCTTAGACGGGTTCTTCTTCTCTGGGGCCAACGTCCTGACTTTC CASSLDGFFFSGANVLTF
TRBJ1-1 TRBD1 few TRBV5-1 TGCGCCAGCAGCTTAAGGGTACAGGGGCACGGGGGGTACAAAGCTTTCTTT CASSLRVQGHGGYKAFF
TRBJ1-5 NA few TRBV5-1 TGTGCCAGCAGCCCGGACAGCAATAGCAATCAGCCCCAGCATTTT CASSPDSNSNQPQHF
TRBJ1-2 TRBD1 many TRBV25-1 TGTGCCAGCAGTGCCACAGGGGTTAGCTACACCTTC CASSATGVSYTF
TRBJ1-5 NA NA TRBV9 TGTGCCAGCAGCGTAGCTCCTTTTAGCAATCAGCCCCAGCATTTT CASSVAPFSNQPQHF
TRBJ1-5 NA NA TRBV7-9 TGTGCCAGCAGCTTAAAGGATAGCAATCAGCCCCAGCATTTT CASSLKDSNQPQHF
TRBJ2-3 NA NA TRBV29-1 TGCAGCGTTCTTGGGGGGAGAGAGACAGATACGCAGTATTTT CSVLGGRETDTQYF
TRBJ2-3 TRBD1 NA TRBV5-6 TGTGCCAGCAGCTGGGACAGCGATACGCAGTATTTT CASSWDSDTQYF
TRBJ2-3 TRBD2 NA TRBV24-1 TGTGCCACCAGTGAAGGTAGCGGGAAGTATACAGATACGCAGTATTTT CATSEGSGKYTDTQYF
TRBJ1-5 NA NA TRBV2 TGTGCCAGCAGTGAAGCGCTTGGCCAGGGGCAGCCCCAGCATTTT CASSEALGQGQPQHF
TRBJ2-1 TRBD2 NA TRBV5-1 TGCGCCAGCAGCTTGCTAGGGACTAGAGGTGGTAGTGAGCAGTTCTTC CASSLLGTRGGSEQFF
TRBJ2-1 TRBD1 few TRBV5-6 TGTGCCAGCAGCCTCCAAGGACAGGGAGGGTTCTTC CASSLQGQGGFF
TRBJ1-5 NA many TRBV12-3/TRBV12-4 TGTGCCAGCAGTTTTAATCAAGGCCAGCCCCAGCATTTT CASSFNQGQPQHF
TRBJ1-4 TRBD1 NA TRBV5-1 TGCGCCAGCAGCACTACCGGGACAGGGGATGAAAAACTGTTTTTT CASSTTGTGDEKLFF
TRBJ2-7 TRBD2 NA TRBV10-2 TGCGCCACCCGGCGGGAGGGCCTGAAGGAGCAGTACTTC CATRREGLKEQYF
TRBJ1-5 NA NA TRBV6-6 TGTGCCAGCAGTTACGCGCTTAGCAATCAGCCCCAGCATTTT CASSYALSNQPQHF
TRBJ2-3 TRBD2 NA TRBV5-6 TGTGCCAGCAGCTCGTTTAAGCCGACTAGCGGGTCTGTTGGCACAGATACGCAGTATTTT CASSSFKPTSGSVGTDTQYF
TRBJ2-3 NA NA TRBV30 TGTGCCTGGAGTGTAGGTAGGGAAACAGATACGCAGTATTTT CAWSVGRETDTQYF
TRBJ1-2 TRBD1 NA TRBV12-3/TRBV12-4 TGTGCCAGCAGTACTACAGGGGACTATGGCTACACCTTC CASSTTGDYGYTF
TRBJ1-3 NA many TRBV20-1 TGCAGTGCTAGAAACGAAAAGGGAAACACCATATATTTT CSARNEKGNTIYF
TRBJ2-1 TRBD2 NA TRBV7-9 TGTGCCAGCAGTTCAGCGGGAGCATCCTACAATGAGCAGTTCTTC CASSSAGASYNEQFF
TRBJ2-5 TRBD1 once TRBV7-9 TGTGCCAGCAGTCAGGGGGCGTGGGAGACCCAGTACTTC CASSQGAWETQYF
TRBJ2-4 NA NA TRBV14 TGTGCCAGCAGCCAAGATCTCGCGGACACGAGACCTCAGCCCAAAAACATTCAGTACTTC CASSQDLADTRPQPKNIQYF
TRBJ2-7 TRBD2 NA TRBV11-2 TGTGCCAGCAGCCCGACTAGCGGGGGCTACGAGCAGTACTTC CASSPTSGGYEQYF
TRBJ1-2 NA NA TRBV5-1 TGCGCCAGCGGCGTCAGACTTGATACTAACTATGGCTACACCTTC CASGVRLDTNYGYTF
TRBJ1-1 TRBD1 NA TRBV20-1 TGCAGTGCTAGAGATCTTTGGGGGGACAGTAGATGGACTGAAGCTTTCTTT CSARDLWGDSRWTEAFF
TRBJ2-2 NA few TRBV2 TGTGCCAGCAGTCTACAGCCTACGAACACCGGGGAGCTGTTTTTT CASSLQPTNTGELFF
TRBJ1-2 NA few TRBV2 TGTGCCAGCAGTTTTATTAACGGTGGCTACACCTTC CASSFINGGYTF